This T cell receptor beta chain was captured by sequencing in a study of T-cell reconstitution after alpha-beta-depleted transplantation in children. The TCRbeta library was prepared with unique molecular identifiers. TCRdb called the PCR reads again in MiXCR, with one record for every CDR3 protein. The sample holds 500,000 to 600,000 distinct CDR3 sequences, around 16% seen once. Sample: PBMCs from the stem cell graft donor, taken from the stem cell graft. This TCR was recovered from a human donor who donated a stem cell graft to a child with acute lymphoblastic leukemia.

Here the CDR3 reads CASSPAPGAGDEQFF. The CDR3 DNA reads as TGTGCCAGCAGCCCGGCCCCAGGGGCCGGGGATGAGCAGTTCTTC. V usage is TRBV5-5 and J usage is TRBJ2-1, with D possibly being TRBD1 (6 bases). The CDR3 covers 15 residues. CDR1 is SGHKS, CDR2 YYEKEE, per germline (reference sequence). Trimming removed 4 bases from V and 8 bases from J, with 19 bases in between.